Listed below are T cell receptor beta chains from one sample, sequenced in a study of tumor-infiltrating lymphocytes in primary liver carcinoma. Each CDR3 protein is one row after TCRdb ran MiXCR on the multiplex PCR reads. The table includes fewer than 85,000 distinct CDR3 sequences, 69% detected once. Sequenced sample: tumor-adjacent normal liver tissue. These receptors were collected from a man aged 40-49 years with primary liver carcinoma and hepatitis B virus infection. CDR3s include the opening cysteine and the closing phenylalanine or tryptophan. A D gene is named only where the DNA matches it firmly. Size values are once, few and many counts, or a class for expanded clones, and some rows have none.

j_gene | d_gene | v_gene | abundance | CDR3nt | CDR3aa
TRBJ1-2 | . | TRBV6-2/TRBV6-3 | many | TGTGCCAGCAGTTACTCGAAGTTTTCCAGGGAGAATGGCTACACCTTC | CASSYSKFSRENGYTF
TRBJ1-1 | . | TRBV6-6 | . | TGTGCCAGCAGTTCCGCCGGACTGGGGGGCGGCGAAGCTTTCTTT | CASSSAGLGGGEAFF
TRBJ2-2 | . | TRBV20-1 | . | TGCAGTGTTAGAGACATAGCGGTACATCACGGGGAGCTGTTTTTT | CSVRDIAVHHGELFF
TRBJ2-5 | TRBD2 | TRBV9 | . | TGTGCCAGCAGCGAGCGTAGCGGGCTAGGGGAGACCCAGTACTTC | CASSERSGLGETQYF
TRBJ2-2 | TRBD2 | TRBV10-2 | . | TGCACCAGTAGTAACCTGGGGGGGAGAGGCACCAGGGAGCTGTTTTTT | CTSSNLGGRGTRELFF
TRBJ2-5 | TRBD2 | TRBV4-2 | few | TGTGCCAGCAGCCAAGCGTCTAGCGGGTTTCAAGAGACCCAGTACTTC | CASSQASSGFQETQYF
TRBJ2-1 | TRBD2 | TRBV15 | . | TGTGCCACCAGCAGAGGAGCGGGAGACAATGAGCAGTTCTTC | CATSRGAGDNEQFF
TRBJ2-3 | . | TRBV29-1 | few | TGTAGCGTTTCCGGGATAGGGGCGTCAGACACGCAGTATTTT | CSVSGIGASDTQYF
TRBJ1-1 | TRBD1 | TRBV7-3 | . | TGTGCCAGCAGCGCACAGGGGGACACTGAAGCTTTCTTT | CASSAQGDTEAFF
TRBJ2-2 | . | TRBV11-2 | . | TGTGCCAGCAGGTCAGCCCCGTCAAACACCAGGGAGTTGTTTTTT | CASRSAPSNTRELFF
TRBJ2-5 | . | TRBV29-1 | many | TGCGGCGTTACGGAGGGGCTCGAGACCCAGTACTTC | CGVTEGLETQYF
TRBJ2-1 | TRBD2 | TRBV24-1 | . | TGTGCCACCAGTGATTTTGGACTAGCGGGAGTAAATAAGCAGTTCTTC | CATSDFGLAGVNKQFF
TRBJ1-1 | . | TRBV6-1 | many | TGTGCCAGCAGTGAGCCCCGGGCCGGTCGGATGGCAGCTTTCTTT | CASSEPRAGRMAAFF
TRBJ2-1 | . | TRBV6-5 | . | TGTGTCAGCAGTTACTCGCGCGGAGGGCATGAGCAGTTCTTC | CVSSYSRGGHEQFF
TRBJ2-1 | . | TRBV7-8 | . | TGTGGCAGCAGTCCGCTTGGAGGCTCAGCGGTCTCCTACGATGAGCAGTTCTTC | CGSSPLGGSAVSYDEQFF
TRBJ1-2 | . | TRBV10-3 | few | TGTGCCATCAGTGAGTCGTCAAGGGACTATGGCTACACCTTC | CAISESSRDYGYTF
TRBJ1-2 | TRBD1 | TRBV12-3/TRBV12-4 | many | TGTGCCAGCAGTGTCGCGGGGACAGGGCGTCCCTATGGCTACACCTTC | CASSVAGTGRPYGYTF
TRBJ2-3 | TRBD2 | TRBV15 | . | TGTGCAACCAGCAGAGATTCTTTGGGAGGGGCGACAGATACGCAGTATTTT | CATSRDSLGGATDTQYF
TRBJ1-5 | . | TRBV4-1 | . | TGCGCCAGCAGCCAGAATATTGGGACCGGTTCGAACCCCCAGCATTTT | CASSQNIGTGSNPQHF
TRBJ2-7 | . | TRBV5-1 | . | TGCGCCAGCAGTTCTAGCACCGGCTACGAGCAGTACTTC | CASSSSTGYEQYF
TRBJ2-3 | . | TRBV7-9 | . | TGTGCCAGCAGCTCACCACGGGGTGCAGATACGCAGTATTTT | CASSSPRGADTQYF
TRBJ2-1 | TRBD2 | TRBV7-9 | . | TGTGCCAGCAGCTTAGGGTCGGGAGGGTACAATGAGCAGTTCTTC | CASSLGSGGYNEQFF
TRBJ2-7 | TRBD2 | TRBV5-1 | . | TGCGCCAGCACCACAACTAGCGGGAGCTCCTACGGGCAGTACTTC | CASTTTSGSSYGQYF
TRBJ1-1 | . | TRBV6-6 | once | TGTGCCAGCAGGAACGACGGGCGACGGGGCGCTGAAGCTTTCTTT | CASRNDGRRGAEAFF